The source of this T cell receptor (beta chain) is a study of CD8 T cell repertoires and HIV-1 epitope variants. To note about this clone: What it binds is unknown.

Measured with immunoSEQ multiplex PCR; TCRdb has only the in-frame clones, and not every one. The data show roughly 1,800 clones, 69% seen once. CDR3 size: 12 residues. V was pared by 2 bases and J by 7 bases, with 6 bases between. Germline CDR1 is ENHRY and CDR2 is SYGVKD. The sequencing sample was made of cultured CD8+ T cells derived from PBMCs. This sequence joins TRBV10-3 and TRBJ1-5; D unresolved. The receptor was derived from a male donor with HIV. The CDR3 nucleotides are TGTGCCATCAGTGAGCAGAACCAGCCCCAGCATTTT. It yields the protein CAISEQNQPQHF.